The subject of this entry is one TCR beta chain. Individual cDNA molecules carried attached unique molecular identifiers. One entry per CDR3 protein results from TCRdb running MiXCR on the 5' RACE reads. The sample includes more than 80,000 distinct CDR3 sequences, roughly 15% seen only once; the top ten take over 1%. The data derive from a study of early T cells in non-severe SARS-CoV-2 infection. Study-wide context: Unsorted whole blood bulk RNA was sequenced, with unpaired chains.

V trimming: 6 bases; J trimming: 9 bases; junction bases outside the gene matches: 23. Germline CDR1 reads SQVTM; CDR2 reads ANQGSEA. This CDR3 has 17 residues. This receptor was obtained from an adult who was a healthcare worker with PCR-confirmed SARS-CoV-2 infection or an uninfected control (not recorded which). The source material was whole blood. The gene calls are TRBV29-1 and TRBJ2-5, with TRBD2 identical over 9 bases. This CDR3 reads CSVAPGLVWREGQAQYF. The CDR3 DNA sequence: TGCAGCGTCGCCCCTGGACTAGTTTGGCGGGAGGGCCAGGCCCAGTACTTC.